The 6 T cell receptor beta chains presented below share a single source sample, sequenced in a study of T cell responses to AZD1222 COVID-19 vaccine. TCRdb's copy holds only in-frame clones and misses some; the assay was immunoSEQ multiplex PCR. The sample lists some 110,000 clones; more than 85% were seen once. Sequencing used peripheral blood, obtained 28 days after the second AZD1222 dose. The receptor source for this set is an adult who received the AZD1222 COVID-19 vaccine.

The chain employs TRBV13 and TRBJ2-3; 8 positions match TRBD1. Trimming cost V 2 bases and J 1 base; bases outside gene matches: 2. Germline loops: CDR1 PRHDT, CDR2 FYEKMQ (reference sequence). CDR3 length: 15 residues. CDR3 nucleotides: TGTGCCAGCAGCTTAATGACAGGGGGCACAGATACGCAGTATTTT. It is translated as CASSLMTGGTDTQYF.

The V call is TRBV24-1, the J call TRBJ2-3; D is ambiguous. This CDR3 spans 14 amino acids. The V gene lost 6 bases and the J gene lost 3 bases, with 12 bases spanning the gap. From germline, CDR1 is KGHDR and CDR2 SFDVKD. CDR3 coding DNA: TGTGCCACCAGTCCCACATTAGGTACAGATACGCAGTATTTT. It translates to CATSPTLGTDTQYF.

J is TRBJ1-4 and V is TRBV28, with D uncertain. Germline CDR1 MDHEN, CDR2 SYDVKM. The V end was cut by 7 bases, the J end by 5 bases, with 11 bases between. There are 13 residues in the CDR3. The CDR3 protein is CASTASLNEKLFF. CDR3 DNA: TGTGCCAGCACGGCCTCCTTGAATGAAAAACTGTTTTTT.

This sequence joins TRBV12-3 or TRBV12-4 and TRBJ2-3; D is uncertain. The CDR3 spans 11 residues. V was pared by 6 bases and J by 9 bases, with 10 bases between. The CDR3 bases are TGTGCCAGCAGCTCCTCAAACACGCAGTATTTT. It encodes CASSSSNTQYF.

The chain uses TRBV9 and TRBJ2-2, with 10 bases aligning to TRBD2. V trimming: 0 bases; J trimming: 8 bases; junction bases outside the gene matches: 4. The CDR3 is 15 amino acids. Germline V gene sequence: CDR1 SGDLS, CDR2 YYNGEE. The CDR3 is CASSVERGGLGELFF. The CDR3, as DNA: TGTGCCAGCAGCGTAGAGCGGGGGGGCTTAGGGGAGCTGTTTTTT.

There are a few counts of this clone. The chain couples TRBV7-3 to TRBJ1-1, with unresolved D. The germline CDR1 and CDR2 sequences are SGHTA and FQGTGA. The CDR3 totals 13 residues. V was clipped by 3 bases and J by 3 bases, with 8 bases between them. The CDR3 sequence: CASSFSSDTEAFF. The CDR3 DNA reads TGTGCCAGCAGCTTCTCTTCGGACACTGAAGCTTTCTTT.